A single sample is the source of the 19 T cell receptor beta chains below, sequenced in a study of blood T cell repertoires in COVID-19 (dated by TCRdb to the early 2020s). Library method: the immunoSEQ multiplex PCR assay. TCRdb took over this immuneACCESS table, retaining in-frame rearrangements with V and J assigned. Such tables are incomplete; in checked studies, under half of the missing clones stem from an unresolved V gene, and the remainder is unexplained. Recorded for this sample are roughly 74,000 clones; 88% of them occurred a single time. The ten largest clones capture around 2% of the sample. Sample: peripheral blood. These receptors were taken from an elderly woman with active or convalescent COVID-19.

This chain joins TRBV11-2 and TRBJ2-7; D not certain. The CDR3 loop spans 16 amino acids. Germline lookup yields CDR1 SGHAT and CDR2 FQNNGV. Trimming took 2 bases from V and 0 from J, leaving 14 bases between them. CDR3 sequence: CASSLSGGFSSYEQYF. The CDR3 DNA reads as TGTGCCAGCAGCTTAAGTGGCGGCTTTAGCTCCTACGAGCAGTACTTC.

DNA of the CDR3: TGTGCCAGCAGTTACTCGCAACAGGGACGTGAGCAGTTCTTC. This sequence encodes CASSYSQQGREQFF. V is TRBV6-5 and J is TRBJ2-1; D is possibly TRBD1 (6 bases). The germline gives CDR1 MNHEY, CDR2 SVGAGI. The length of the CDR3 is 14 residues. The V end lost 0 bases, the J end lost 9 bases, and 12 bases lay between the germline ends.

The J gene is TRBJ2-4, the V gene TRBV5-6; 11 nucleotides line up with TRBD2. The CDR3 has 12 residues. J lost 16 bases, V lost 0 bases, and 3 bases had no gene match. CDR1 and CDR2 (germline): SGHDT, YYEEEE. This CDR3 reads CASSLASGRPYF. The CDR3 coding sequence is TGTGCCAGCAGCTTGGCTAGCGGGAGGCCCTACTTC.

The CDR3 loop reads CASSLREGGIEQFF. The CDR3 coding sequence is TGTGCCAGCAGCCTCAGAGAGGGGGGGATTGAGCAGTTCTTC. The J gene is TRBJ2-1, the V gene TRBV7-2; D may be TRBD2 (7 bases). The CDR3 is 14 residues long. Trimming took 5 bases from V and 9 from J, leaving 17 bases between them. The germline V gene encodes CDR1 SGHTA and CDR2 FQGNSA.

The chain has TRBV28 and TRBJ2-5, with 8 bases fitting TRBD1. Germline trimming cut 5 bases from V and 5 bases from J; bases unmatched to any gene: 13. CDR3 length: 16 residues. The germline gives CDR1 MDHEN, CDR2 SYDVKM. The CDR3 nucleotides read TGTGCCAGCAGTCATCGCGCTTACAGGGGGAGGGAGACCCAGTACTTC. Its protein product is CASSHRAYRGRETQYF. The complete variable domain, with remaining parts taken from reference TRBV28 and TRBJ2-5, reads DVKVTQSSRYLVKRTGEKVFLECVQDMDHENMFWYRQDPGLGLRLIYFSYDVKMKEKGDIPEGYSVSREKKERFSLILESASTNQTSMYLCASSHRAYRGRETQYFGPGTRLLVL.

This chain uses TRBV28 with TRBJ1-2; possible D gene TRBD1, 6 bases. The V gene's germline CDR1 is MDHEN and CDR2 SYDVKM. The germline V and J ends were trimmed by 6 bases and 4 bases, with 12 bases remaining between them. This CDR3 is 13 amino acids long. CDR3: CASRIQGTYGYTF. The CDR3 region has the DNA TGTGCCAGCAGGATCCAGGGGACCTATGGCTACACCTTC.

The V gene is TRBV5-6, the J gene TRBJ2-1; the match to TRBD2 covers 10 bases. This CDR3 has 14 residues. V lost 4 bases to trimming and J lost 4 bases; unmatched junction nucleotides: 2. Germline V CDR1 and CDR2: SGHDT, YYEEEE. The DNA for the CDR3 is TGTGCCAGCAGCGTTAGCGGGAGGTACAATGAGCAGTTCTTC. Protein sequence: CASSVSGRYNEQFF.

The chain links TRBV15 to TRBJ2-3, with a tentative D call TRBD2 (6 bases). This CDR3 has 15 residues. V was trimmed by 4 bases and J by 0 bases, leaving 11 bases between them. Germline V CDR1 and CDR2: LNHNV, YYDKDF (reference sequence). The CDR3 DNA sequence: TGTGCCACCAGCACTGGACTACAAAGCACAGATACGCAGTATTTT. Encoded protein: CATSTGLQSTDTQYF.

The chain joins TRBV7-6 to TRBJ1-4; D is uncertain. This CDR3 region has 15 residues. V dropped 4 bases and J dropped 2 bases, with 11 bases sitting between them. In germline, CDR1 is SGHVS, CDR2 FNYEAQ. The CDR3 DNA is TGTGCCAGCAGCTCATACGGAGGGACTAATGAAAAACTGTTTTTT. Residues: CASSSYGGTNEKLFF.

The chain carries TRBV5-4 and TRBJ2-3; D gene unclear. CDR3 size: 15 residues. V was cut by 1 base and J by 0 bases, with 9 bases left in between. Germline CDR1 and CDR2: SGHNT and YYREEE (reference sequence). CDR3 loop: CASSLPGTSTDTQYF. The CDR3 DNA reads as TGTGCCAGCAGCTTGCCAGGAACTAGCACAGATACGCAGTATTTT.

J is TRBJ1-4 and V is TRBV5-1; perhaps TRBD1 as D (6 bases). Trimming shortened V by 0 bases and J by 2 bases, and 11 bases separated the two germline ends. This CDR3 has 16 residues. Germline CDR1 is SGHRS and CDR2 is YFSETQ. For the CDR3, the DNA is TGCGCCAGCAGCTTGGTTCAGGGGCTGACTAATGAAAAACTGTTTTTT. Protein sequence: CASSLVQGLTNEKLFF.

The rearrangement joins TRBV5-6 to TRBJ1-2, with 8 bases aligning to TRBD1. Germline CDR1 SGHDT, CDR2 YYEEEE. CDR3 length: 15 residues. J gave up 3 bases and V 0 bases, and 4 bases lay outside the gene matches. The CDR3 DNA is TGTGCCAGCAGCTTGGGGTCAGGGGGCTACTATGGCTACACCTTC. This sequence encodes CASSLGSGGYYGYTF. The variable domain in full, with the rest retrieved from reference TRBV5-6 and TRBJ1-2, is DAGVTQSPTHLIKTRGQQVTLRCSPKSGHDTVSWYQQALGQGPQFIFQYYEEEERQRGNFPDRFSGHQFPNYSSELNVNALLLGDSALYLCASSLGSGGYYGYTFGSGTRLTVV.

The count of this clone is one. The chain uses TRBV20-1 and TRBJ1-5; no firm D call. Germline loops: CDR1 DFQATT, CDR2 SNEGSKA (reference sequence). V dropped 3 bases and J dropped 10 bases, with 19 bases sitting between them. The CDR3 length is 14 residues. The CDR3 region has the DNA TGCAGTGCTAGTCCCGGAGGATTGGTGAGCCCCCAGCATTTT. Translation: CSASPGGLVSPQHF.

The V and J genes are TRBV19 and TRBJ1-6; D uncertain. Germline V gene data show CDR1 as LNHDA and CDR2 as SQIVND (reference sequence). Trimming took off 3 bases at V and 0 bases at J, with 6 bases between the two ends. This CDR3 contains 15 residues. The CDR3 here is CASSMGSSYNSPLHF. As DNA, the CDR3 is TGTGCCAGTAGTATGGGGAGCTCCTATAATTCACCCCTCCACTTT.

V and J are TRBV3-1 (or the pseudogene TRBV3-2) and TRBJ2-7; 8 bases line up with TRBD1. Germline V CDR1 and CDR2: LGHDT, YNNKEL (reference sequence). V dropped 1 base and J dropped 7; count of bases not matched to a gene: 0. The CDR3 runs to 12 residues. This CDR3 is CASSQGQGEQYF. CDR3 DNA sequence: TGTGCCAGCAGCCAAGGACAGGGGGAGCAGTACTTC.

The chain links TRBV6-2 or TRBV6-3 to TRBJ2-3; 7 nucleotides match TRBD2. Trimming took 1 base from V and 2 from J; bases not matched to a gene: 3. Germline CDR1 reads MNHEY; CDR2 reads SVGEGT. CDR3 length equals 15 residues. CDR3 sequence (DNA): TGTGCCAGCAGTTACTGGGCGGGGGACACAGATACGCAGTATTTT. Its translation: CASSYWAGDTDTQYF.

V gene TRBV25-1 combines with J gene TRBJ2-1, with 9 bases that match TRBD2. CDR1 and CDR2 (germline): MGHDK, SYGVNS. The junction had 9 bases not matched to a gene; V was cut back by 2 bases and J by 7 bases. This CDR3 is 16 amino acids long. The CDR3 DNA reads TGTGCCAGCAGTGAACCCGGGCTAGCGGGAAAGAATGAGCAGTTCTTC. Its protein is CASSEPGLAGKNEQFF.

The CDR3 DNA reads TGTGCCAGTACCCTTTCGTCCGGGGGTCTTGAAGCTTTCTTT. This encodes CASTLSSGGLEAFF. The chain couples TRBV19 to TRBJ1-1, with D possibly matching TRBD1 (5 bases). This CDR3 is 14 amino acids long. V shed 7 bases and J shed 7 bases, with 19 bases lying between them. Germline V lookup: CDR1 LNHDA, CDR2 SQIVND (reference sequence).

The gene calls are TRBV3-1 (or the pseudogene TRBV3-2) and TRBJ2-2, with 9 nucleotides matching TRBD1. V shed 4 bases, J shed 6 bases, and the junction held 3 bases outside the gene matches. CDR3 length: 14 amino acids. Germline V gene lookup returns CDR1 LGHDT and CDR2 YNNKEL (reference sequence). The CDR3 sequence: CASSLRTGAGELFF. The CDR3 nucleotides read TGTGCCAGCAGCCTTCGGACAGGGGCCGGGGAGCTGTTTTTT.